What follows describes a single TCR beta chain. Its antigen is unknown. This record comes from a study of shared clonotypes between healthy human individuals. General study results and limits: All-four-donor shared clonotypes had higher generation probabilities than non-shared clonotypes did.

Germline assignment: CDR1 MNHNS and CDR2 SASEGT. Between the trimmed V and J ends, which lost 1 base and 1 base, there was a span of 14 bases. This CDR3 comprises 16 residues. Repertoires were generated with immunoSEQ multiplex PCR, while TCRdb's copy carries only in-frame clones and drops some. The profile shows 550,000 to 800,000 clones, less than 95% of them singletons. The sample consisted of memory CD8+ T cells from PBMCs. The subset was: CD45RO+ cells pooled with CCR7-negative TemRA cells. The TCR comes from a man between 18 and 29 years old in good health. Some clones in this sample may be carry-over from other donors' samples. The J gene is TRBJ2-7, the V gene TRBV6-1; D is ambiguous. The CDR3, as DNA: TGTGCCAGCAGTGAAGAGACGTTTGTGGAATCCTACGAGCAGTACTTC. Translated: CASSEETFVESYEQYF.